The present entry profiles one TCR beta chain with its context. The clone's antigen remains unknown. No base qualities exist here, and no much larger clone lies one base off it. V is shortened by 7 bases, J by 6 bases, and the region joining them spans 18 bases. From its cysteine to its phenylalanine, the CDR3 spans 15 amino acids. The sequence is cut down to CDR3 DNA, 45 bases in frame from base 1. This record comes from a study of T-cell memory formation after mild COVID-19 (dated by TCRdb to the early 2020s). General notes on the study: TCR sequence clusters from the two donors were found to be largely donor specific. T-cell clones expanding and contracting after mild COVID-19 in a couple of donors were tracked by longitudinal TCRalpha and TCRbeta repertoire sequencing. Two young, previously healthy adult volunteers made up the cohort, one male and one female.

On the study overall, not on this receptor specifically: Some responding clones were detected in pre-infection memory, suggesting pre-existing cross-reactive memory T cells joined the SARS-CoV-2 response. From day 15 to 85, contracting clones showed balanced CD4/CD8 phenotypes, whereas a second wave of clones that expanded from day 15 to 37 leaned towards CD4+. Contracting CD4+ clones turned up mainly in the CM and EM memory subsets, whereas EMRA was where CD8+ clones were enriched. Only two mild cases were covered in the study, and larger cohorts including severe cases with pre-infection samples were considered necessary. SARS-CoV-2 specificity was not confirmed for the second-wave clones peaking on day 37.

PBMCs were isolated by Ficoll-Paque density gradient centrifugation. TCRdb lists the instrument as Illumina NovaSeq 6000. TCRalpha and TCRbeta cDNA libraries were built by 5'RACE with constant-segment primers, adding sample barcodes and unique molecular identifiers. Trizol reagent was used to extract RNA from every sample. Amplification of the libraries took two PCR steps, and the second step added a second sample barcode plus Illumina TruSeq adapters. Sequencing of libraries was performed on an Illumina NovaSeq with 2 x 150 bp paired-end reads. On the study's bioinformatics: With migec v1.2.7, reads were demultiplexed and then collapsed into UMI-guided consensus sequences. Using mixcr v2.1.11, the UMI consensuses were aligned to TRA and TRB V and J templates and assembled into clonotypes. A clonotype was counted as expanded or contracted only if both edgeR and NoisET called the change significant, with noise models trained on biological replicates. edgeR calls used a false discovery rate-adjusted p below 0.01 and a log2 fold-change threshold of 1. As an exploratory analysis of dynamics, max-normalized trajectories of the 1000 most abundant clonotypes were examined with PCA combined with hierarchical clustering. The CD4 or CD8 phenotype of responding clones was assigned using the separately sequenced CD4+ and CD8+ repertoires. The raw public data were reprocessed by TCRdb itself: fastp quality trimming at Q25, MiXCR clonotype calling, in-frame beta chains only. Here each entry gathers all rows of one CDR3 protein and keeps the most common genes and DNA. The V and J calls were determined by TCRdb, not by the authors. A total of 300,000 to 400,000 distinct CDR3 sequences appear in this sample, roughly 13% of them only once. The ten largest clones capture about a fifth of the sample.

This clonotype was obtained from a young man who had mild COVID-19 (a few samples of this study predate the infection). The sample titles of this study are shuffled in the database, so cell type and time point are left out; the donor was told from shared clones. Specimen: PBMCs or a T cell subset sorted from them (not recorded which). This receptor chain uses TRBV12-3 or TRBV12-4 and TRBJ2-2; the D gene cannot be resolved beyond TRBD1 or TRBD2, each matching 5 bases. The nucleotide sequence reads as follows: TGTGCCAGCACAGCGCTCCAGGGACGCCCCGGGGAGCTGTTTTTT. Its protein is CASTALQGRPGELFF.